This T cell receptor beta chain was observed in a study of T cell responses to AZD1222 COVID-19 vaccine. Study-wide results and caveats: Two AZD1222 administrations were followed by greater Spike-specific TCR breadth and depth. Just a handful of AZD1222 recipients were seropositive at baseline. It should be noted that donors were predominantly white British and more often female, and clonal diversity was possibly underestimated.

About this clone itself: The antigen remains undetermined.

Repertoires were generated with immunoSEQ multiplex PCR, while TCRdb's copy carries only in-frame clones and drops some. The sample includes about 120,000 clones, roughly nine tenths seen only once; the top ten take approximately 1.7%. Sequencing was performed on peripheral blood, taken on day 0 of AZD1222 vaccination. The clonotype originates from an adult in good health.

CDR3 DNA: TGTGCCAGCAGCCCCGCCGCTACCCATAATTCACCCCTCCACTTT. Translating it yields CASSPAATHNSPLHF. The V gene is TRBV6-5, the J gene TRBJ1-6; no clear D gene. This CDR3 spans 15 amino acids. Trimming stripped 6 bases from V and 5 bases from J, with 14 bases between. From germline, CDR1 is MNHEY and CDR2 SVGAGI.